This TCR beta chain was captured by sequencing in a study of T cell repertoires in cytomegalovirus infection. This clonotype has a handful of counts. Its antigen remains unidentified. One entry per CDR3 protein results from TCRdb running MiXCR on the reads. Here the sample spans around 500,000 distinct CDR3 sequences, approximately 46% being singletons. Germline CDR1 and CDR2: DFQATT and SNEGSKA (reference sequence). Trimming pared 6 bases from V and 2 bases from J, leaving 23 bases between. This CDR3 comprises 17 residues. The source of this sequence is a human donor in good health (CMV status not recorded). Some clones in this sample may be carry-over from other donors' samples. The J gene is TRBJ2-4, the V gene TRBV20-1; no firm D call. The material sequenced was cultured PBMCs, taken from culture after CMV antigen stimulation. CDR3 sequence reads: CSAPMEWQALSKNIQYF. For the CDR3, the DNA is TGCAGTGCCCCGATGGAGTGGCAGGCCTTATCCAAAAACATTCAGTACTTC.